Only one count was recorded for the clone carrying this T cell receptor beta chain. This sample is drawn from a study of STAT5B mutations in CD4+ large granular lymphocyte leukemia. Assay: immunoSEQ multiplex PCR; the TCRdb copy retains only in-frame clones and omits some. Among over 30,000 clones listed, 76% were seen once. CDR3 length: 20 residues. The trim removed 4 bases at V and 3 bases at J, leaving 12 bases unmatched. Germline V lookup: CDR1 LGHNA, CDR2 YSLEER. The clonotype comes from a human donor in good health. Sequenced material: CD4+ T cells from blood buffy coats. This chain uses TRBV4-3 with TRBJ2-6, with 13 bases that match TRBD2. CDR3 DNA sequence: TGCGCCAGCAGCCGCTTCGCCGGACTAGCGGGGGTGGGTGGGGCCAACGTCCTGACTTTC. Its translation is CASSRFAGLAGVGGANVLTF.